Below are 26 T cell receptor beta chains sequenced from a single sample in a study of CD8 T cells in ankylosing spondylitis (dated by TCRdb to 2017 to 2019). The method was 5' RACE. The data were produced on an Illumina HiSeq 2500. TCRdb trimmed the raw reads at Q25, called clones with MiXCR and kept productive beta chains. Rows are unified per CDR3 protein, each entry keeping the most common DNA and genes. A total of under 300,000 distinct CDR3 sequences appear in this sample, approximately 11% of them only once. The ten largest clones add up to 6.8% of the sample. The sample consisted of blood, either unsorted or a sorted T cell fraction (not recorded which). These receptors were taken from a male donor with ankylosing spondylitis or in good health (not recorded which).

This clonotype was recorded many times. V gene TRBV3-1 combines with J gene TRBJ1-1; no clear D. The V gene lost 3 bases and the J gene lost 5 bases, with 13 bases spanning the gap. Germline CDR1 and CDR2: LGHDT and YNNKEL (reference sequence). This CDR3 is 14 amino acids long. The chain's CDR3 is CASSHQQRFTEAFF. CDR3 in DNA: TGTGCCAGCAGCCATCAGCAACGTTTTACTGAAGCTTTCTTT.

The chain employs TRBV11-2 and TRBJ2-7, with unresolved D. V was trimmed by 3 bases and J by 2 bases, leaving 17 bases between them. Germline CDR1 is SGHAT and CDR2 is FQNNGV. CDR3 length equals 16 residues. The CDR3 nucleotides read TGTGCCAGCAGCTTTCCGGTTCCCCAACGAGCCTACGAGCAGTACTTC. Translation: CASSFPVPQRAYEQYF.

This clonotype was picked up a small number of times. The chain couples TRBV7-8 to TRBJ2-1; tentative D call: TRBD2 (7 bases). Trimming cost V 7 bases and J 6 bases, with 19 bases left between them. In germline, CDR1 is SGHVS, CDR2 FQNEAQ. The CDR3 contains 15 residues. In nucleotides, the CDR3 is TGTGCCAGCATCCCCCGGGGGGCCGGGGCCAATGAGCAGTTCTTC. This encodes CASIPRGAGANEQFF.

This clonotype came up many times. This sequence joins TRBV6-4 and TRBJ2-2; D is unclear. Germline CDR1 MRHNA, CDR2 SNTAGT. Trimming stripped 4 bases from V and 4 bases from J, with 10 bases between. This CDR3 contains 14 residues. DNA for the CDR3: TGTGCCAGCAGTGTAACAGCCTCCACCGGGGAGCTGTTTTTT. Protein sequence: CASSVTASTGELFF.

This clonotype was recorded many times. The V and J genes are TRBV9 and TRBJ2-5; TRBD1 aligns across 7 bases. Germline V gene lookup returns CDR1 SGDLS and CDR2 YYNGEE. CDR3 size: 16 residues. V lost 0 bases and J lost 1; bases outside the gene matches: 6. Written as DNA, the CDR3 is TGTGCCAGCAGCGTAGCGGCGAGGGGGCCCCAAGAGACCCAGTACTTC. This sequence encodes CASSVAARGPQETQYF.

The chain is built from TRBV13 and TRBJ2-7; D unresolved. Germline CDR1 PRHDT, CDR2 FYEKMQ (reference sequence). This CDR3 is 15 amino acids long. V lost 2 bases and J 2 bases, leaving 13 bases between the germline ends. CDR3: CASSLFLTPPYEQYF. DNA for the CDR3: TGTGCCAGCAGCTTATTTCTAACCCCGCCCTACGAGCAGTACTTC.

A few counts support this clonotype. The chain's CDR3 is CASSTTAYNSPLHF. The CDR3 DNA is TGTGCCAGCAGCACCACAGCTTATAATTCACCCCTCCACTTT. The chain recombines TRBV6-1 with TRBJ1-6; D gene unclear. Germline V CDR1 and CDR2: MNHNS, SASEGT. Trimming removed 6 bases at V and 4 bases at J, with 10 bases between. This CDR3 contains 14 residues.

This clonotype was recorded at least ten times. The rearrangement uses TRBV5-1 and TRBJ2-7; D is unclear. Between the trimmed V and J ends, which lost 1 base and 1 base, there was a span of 6 bases. The CDR3 length is 13 residues. CDR1 SGHRS and CDR2 YFSETQ come from the germline V gene. The CDR3 region is CASSLSHSYEQYF. For the CDR3, the DNA is TGCGCCAGCAGCTTGTCCCATTCCTACGAGCAGTACTTC.

This clonotype was seen many times. This rearrangement joins TRBV15 to TRBJ1-5; no reliable D call. Germline V gene lookup returns CDR1 LNHNV and CDR2 YYDKDF (reference sequence). V was shortened by 3 bases and J by 7 bases, with 7 bases between the two germline ends. The CDR3 loop spans 12 amino acids. This CDR3 is CATSRAGQPQHF. In nucleotides, the CDR3 is TGTGCCACCAGCAGGGCGGGGCAGCCCCAGCATTTT.

This clonotype has at least ten counts. The chain employs TRBV2 and TRBJ2-1, with D perhaps assigned TRBD1 or TRBD2 (5 bases each). Germline CDR1 and CDR2: SNHLY and FYNNEI. V lost 7 bases and J 10 bases, leaving 14 bases between the germline ends. This CDR3 is 12 amino acids long. The CDR3 DNA reads as TGTGCCAGCAAGGGGACCTTAAAAGAGCAGTTCTTC. Translated: CASKGTLKEQFF.

This clonotype has a count of ten or more. The chain is built from TRBV7-3 and TRBJ2-2; D is undetermined. In germline, CDR1 is SGHTA, CDR2 FQGTGA. CDR3 length equals 13 residues. Trimming stripped 6 bases from V and 2 bases from J, with 7 bases between. In nucleotides, the CDR3 is TGTGCCAGCAGTATAACTAACACCGGGGAGCTGTTTTTT. It codes for CASSITNTGELFF.

This clonotype has just a few counts. The chain combines TRBV29-1 with TRBJ2-5; D may match TRBD1 or TRBD2 (5 bases each). The germline V gene has CDR1 SQVTM and CDR2 ANQGSEA. This CDR3 has 13 residues. V was cut by 8 bases and J by 3 bases, with 16 bases left in between. The CDR3 DNA sequence: TGCAGCTGTTCCCGGGGCCAGAAAGAGACCCAGTACTTC. Translation gives CSCSRGQKETQYF.

As DNA, the CDR3 is TGTGCTAGTGGTCAGGGTCGGGGGGCGGTTCACCGCACAGATACGCAGTATTTT. Translating gives CASGQGRGAVHRTDTQYF. The J gene is TRBJ2-3, the V gene TRBV12-5; a weak D match, TRBD2 (7 bases). The CDR3 is made up of 18 amino acids. Germline V gene lookup returns CDR1 LGHNT and CDR2 FRNRAP. V gave up 5 bases and J gave up 1 base, with 22 bases separating them.

This clonotype was seen only a few times. V usage is TRBV7-2 and J usage is TRBJ1-5; D not resolved. Germline CDR1 is SGHTA and CDR2 is FQGNSA. CDR3 length equals 15 residues. Trimming pared 2 bases from V and 0 bases from J, leaving 8 bases between. In DNA form, the CDR3 reads TGTGCCAGCAGCTTAACCCGATATAGCAATCAGCCCCAGCATTTT. Protein: CASSLTRYSNQPQHF.

This clonotype came up a few times. The V and J genes are TRBV12-3 or TRBV12-4 and TRBJ1-1; tentative D call: TRBD1 (6 bases). V was cut by 5 bases and J by 3 bases, with 13 bases left in between. The CDR3 is made up of 14 amino acids. This chain's CDR3 is CASSLQGPHTEAFF. CDR3 in DNA: TGTGCCAGCAGTCTCCAGGGGCCCCACACTGAAGCTTTCTTT.

This clonotype came up many times. J is TRBJ2-2 and V is TRBV6-4; D is possibly TRBD2 (6 bases). Trimming cost V 4 bases and J 3 bases, with 6 bases left between them. Germline V lookup: CDR1 MRHNA, CDR2 SNTAGT. The CDR3 is 13 residues long. This chain's CDR3 is CASSGGDTGELFF. CDR3 coding DNA: TGTGCCAGCAGTGGCGGGGACACCGGGGAGCTGTTTTTT.

The chain carries TRBV5-1 and TRBJ2-3, with D uncertain. V shed 3 bases and J shed 0 bases, with 14 bases lying between them. Germline V lookup: CDR1 SGHRS, CDR2 YFSETQ. This CDR3 spans 16 amino acids. CDR3 nucleotides: TGCGCCAGCAGCTCACAAGAGTCTAAGAGCACAGATACGCAGTATTTT. Translation gives CASSSQESKSTDTQYF.

This clonotype was seen more than once but under ten times. This chain joins TRBV29-1 and TRBJ1-6, with 11 bases identical to TRBD1. V lost 4 bases, J lost 6 bases, and 5 bases stayed unmatched. CDR1 and CDR2 from the germline V gene are SQVTM and ANQGSEA. This CDR3 region has 15 residues. The chain's CDR3 is CSVVGGQGVNSPLHF. CDR3 DNA sequence: TGCAGCGTTGTTGGGGGACAGGGGGTTAATTCACCCCTCCACTTT.

This clonotype was recorded at least ten times. The chain links TRBV10-3 to TRBJ1-5; D gene uncertain. The CDR3 has 15 residues. CDR1 and CDR2 (germline): ENHRY, SYGVKD. The ends were cut back, 4 bases at V and 0 bases at J, with 10 bases in the middle. The CDR3 spells CAISGLLNSNQPQHF. CDR3 nucleotides: TGTGCCATCAGTGGGCTTTTGAATAGCAATCAGCCCCAGCATTTT.

This clonotype has a count of ten or more. The V and J genes are TRBV7-2 and TRBJ2-7; weak D call: TRBD1 (6 bases). Trimming pared 6 bases from V and 1 base from J, leaving 13 bases between. The germline V gene encodes CDR1 SGHTA and CDR2 FQGNSA. The CDR3 contains 14 residues. DNA of the CDR3: TGTGCCAGCAGTTGGGACAAAGGGTCCTACGAGCAGTACTTC. It is translated as CASSWDKGSYEQYF.

This clonotype appeared many times. V usage is TRBV29-1 and J usage is TRBJ2-1; D call uncertain. Deletions cut 3 bases from V and 0 bases from J, with 12 bases between. The germline V gene has CDR1 SQVTM and CDR2 ANQGSEA. This CDR3 comprises 15 residues. CDR3 DNA sequence: TGCAGCGTTGATCCAATGGTCGGCTCCTACAATGAGCAGTTCTTC. Its translation is CSVDPMVGSYNEQFF.

The sample holds many counts of this clonotype. The rearrangement uses TRBV12-3 or TRBV12-4 and TRBJ2-2, with D maybe TRBD2 (5 bases). The CDR3 is 12 amino acids. V shed 5 bases and J shed 7 bases, with 8 bases lying between them. The CDR3 protein is CASSHEGGELFF. Written as DNA, the CDR3 is TGTGCCAGCAGTCATGAGGGCGGGGAGCTGTTTTTT.

This clonotype has ten or more counts. J is TRBJ1-5 and V is TRBV7-8; the D is unclear. The V gene's germline CDR1 is SGHVS and CDR2 FQNEAQ. V lost 2 bases, J lost 2 bases, and 13 bases lay in between. This CDR3 has 16 residues. For the CDR3, the DNA is TGTGCCAGCAGCTTAAGGCGACTCGGAGGCAATCAGCCCCAGCATTTT. It is translated as CASSLRRLGGNQPQHF.

CDR3 sequence: CASSFLASSYEQYF. Written as DNA, the CDR3 is TGCGCCAGCAGCTTTCTGGCCTCCTCCTACGAGCAGTACTTC. The chain employs TRBV5-1 and TRBJ2-7; D is ambiguous. Trimming took 2 bases from V and 0 from J, leaving 9 bases between them. Germline V gene sequence: CDR1 SGHRS, CDR2 YFSETQ. The CDR3 covers 14 residues.

This clonotype was seen ten or more times. The genes are TRBV12-3 or TRBV12-4 and TRBJ2-5; 14 bases map to TRBD2. V shed 6 bases, J shed 7 bases, and the junction held 4 bases outside the gene matches. The CDR3 loop spans 14 amino acids. The chain's CDR3 is CASSQGLAGGTQYF. The CDR3 bases are TGTGCCAGCAGCCAAGGACTAGCGGGAGGGACCCAGTACTTC.

This clonotype has ten or more counts. This chain joins TRBV5-8 and TRBJ2-1, with D perhaps TRBD1 (6 bases). The V and J ends lost 0 bases and 9 bases respectively, with 13 bases between them. CDR3 length equals 14 residues. CDR1 SGHTS and CDR2 YDEGEE come from the germline V gene. CDR3 residues: CASSLAGGLVEQFF. The DNA of the CDR3 is TGTGCCAGCAGCTTGGCTGGGGGCCTAGTTGAGCAGTTCTTC.